Shown below are 22 T cell receptor beta chains from a single sample sequenced in a study of blood T cell repertoires in COVID-19. Clones were sequenced by immunoSEQ multiplex PCR, and TCRdb holds only the in-frame ones, with some missing. The sample holds some 73,000 clones, more than 75% seen once. Source material: peripheral blood. These receptors were obtained from a woman aged 55 to 70 with acute or convalescent COVID-19.

The chain is built from TRBV3-1 (or the pseudogene TRBV3-2) and TRBJ2-1; 8 bases line up with TRBD1. Germline V gene data show CDR1 as LGHDT and CDR2 as YNNKEL (reference sequence). Trimming removed 0 bases from V and 15 bases from J; junction bases left unmatched: 16. The CDR3 is 16 amino acids. The DNA of the CDR3 is TGTGCCAGCAGCCAAGATGCGGCTCGCAGGGGGCAGGTGAGGTTCTTC. It encodes CASSQDAARRGQVRFF.

The rearrangement uses TRBV30 and TRBJ1-2, with 8 bases that match TRBD1. V lost 0 bases to trimming and J lost 3 bases; unmatched junction nucleotides: 9. CDR3 length: 16 residues. The germline V gene has CDR1 GTSNPN and CDR2 SVGIG (reference sequence). The CDR3 nucleotides read TGTGCCTGGAGTGTACTAAAGCCAGGGGGCGACTATGGCTACACCTTC. Translating gives CAWSVLKPGGDYGYTF.

This chain links TRBV4-1 with TRBJ1-1; the D is unclear. V lost 0 bases and J lost 4, with 12 bases in between. Looked up from germline, CDR1 is MGHRA and CDR2 is YSYEKL. This CDR3 is 15 amino acids long. In DNA form, the CDR3 reads TGCGCCAGCAGCCAAGATCAGGAGGGAAGCACTGAAGCTTTCTTT. Encoded protein: CASSQDQEGSTEAFF.

The chain employs TRBV28 and TRBJ2-3, with TRBD2 matching 9 bases. CDR3 size: 13 residues. From germline, CDR1 is MDHEN and CDR2 SYDVKM. V trimming: 7 bases; J trimming: 6 bases; junction bases outside the gene matches: 5. CDR3 DNA sequence: TGTGCCAGCATCATAGCGGGGGAGGATACGCAGTATTTT. It encodes CASIIAGEDTQYF.

CDR3 amino acids: CASTARMNTEAFF. CDR3 bases: TGTGCCAGCACCGCCAGGATGAACACTGAAGCTTTCTTT. The chain recombines TRBV2 with TRBJ1-1; no firm D call. The germline V gene encodes CDR1 SNHLY and CDR2 FYNNEI. The CDR3 runs to 13 residues. Trimming removed 7 bases from V and 0 bases from J, with 9 bases in between.

This clone appeared a single time. This rearrangement joins TRBV12-3 or TRBV12-4 to TRBJ2-2; D is uncertain. The ends were cut back, 6 bases at V and 6 bases at J, with 11 bases in the middle. The CDR3 is 13 residues long. In DNA, the CDR3 is TGTGCCAGCAGGGCCGTGTGGTCCGGGGAGCTGTTTTTT. Its protein product is CASRAVWSGELFF.

The V and J genes are TRBV4-2 and TRBJ1-6; 10 bases match TRBD1. This CDR3 region has 17 residues. Germline CDR1 is LGHNA and CDR2 is YNFKEQ. Trimming cost V 5 bases and J 11 bases; bases outside gene matches: 15. DNA for the CDR3: TGTGCCAGCAGCGAATCCGGGACAGGGGTTGTTGAAACACCCCTCCACTTT. Amino acid sequence: CASSESGTGVVETPLHF.

This sequence joins TRBV14 and TRBJ2-1, with 10 positions matching TRBD1. With 4 bases clipped from V and 7 bases from J, the junction kept 4 bases outside the gene matches. Germline CDR1 is SGHDN and CDR2 is FVKESK. The CDR3 is 14 amino acids. The CDR3 nucleotides are TGTGCCAGCAGCCGACAGGGGGCTAGGAATGAGCAGTTCTTC. Translating gives CASSRQGARNEQFF. The full variable domain, completed using reference TRBV14 and TRBJ2-1, is EAGVTQFPSHSVIEKGQTVTLRCDPISGHDNLYWYRRVMGKEIKFLLHFVKESKQDESGMPNNRFLAERTGGTYSTLKVQPAELEDSGVYFCASSRQGARNEQFFGPGTRLTVL.

This chain uses TRBV27 with TRBJ1-1, with 8 positions matching TRBD1. Germline CDR1 and CDR2: MNHEY and SMNVEV (reference sequence). The V segment lost 8 bases and the J segment 1 base; nucleotides outside the gene matches: 6. CDR3 length equals 14 residues. CDR3 nucleotides: TGTGCCAGCGGACAGGGTAGAAGGAACACTGAAGCTTTCTTT. Amino acids: CASGQGRRNTEAFF.

The CDR3 DNA reads TGCGCCAGCAGCCCCCAGGTGAACTCCTACAATGAGCAGTTCTTC. Its protein is CASSPQVNSYNEQFF. This rearrangement joins TRBV5-1 to TRBJ2-1; no clear D. The CDR3 runs 15 residues. The V end was cut by 4 bases, the J end by 0 bases, with 11 bases between. Per germline, CDR1 SGHRS and CDR2 YFSETQ.

The chain is built from TRBV14 and TRBJ2-3; D gene uncertain. The CDR3 spans 14 residues. Germline V CDR1 and CDR2: SGHDN, FVKESK. Trimming shortened V by 2 bases and J by 6 bases, and 12 bases separated the two germline ends. For the CDR3, the DNA is TGTGCCAGCAGCCAACTTCGGGTCGGGGATACGCAGTATTTT. This codes for CASSQLRVGDTQYF.

The rearrangement joins TRBV6-2 or TRBV6-3 to TRBJ2-3, with 8 bases aligning to TRBD2. After removal of 0 bases from V and 2 bases from J, the junction contained 4 bases not matched to a gene. CDR3 size: 16 residues. Germline CDR1 is MNHEY and CDR2 is SVGEGT. The chain's CDR3 is CASSYSQRGITDTQYF. CDR3 nucleotide sequence: TGTGCCAGCAGTTACTCTCAGCGGGGGATCACAGATACGCAGTATTTT.

This rearrangement joins TRBV21-1 to TRBJ1-5. TRBV21-1 corresponds to a pseudogene. The CDR3 spans 14 residues. CDR3 DNA sequence: TGTGCCAGCAGCAAAGGGGGGAGGAATCAGCCCCAGCATTTT. The encoded protein is CASSKGGRNQPQHF.

The gene calls are TRBV19 and TRBJ2-3; 8 bases fit TRBD2. Germline V gene lookup returns CDR1 LNHDA and CDR2 SQIVND (reference sequence). With V trimmed by 4 bases and J by 4 bases, 10 bases remained unmatched. This CDR3 has 16 amino acids. The CDR3 DNA is TGTGCCAGTAGTACAAAGGGGCGGGGGGCGCCAGATACGCAGTATTTT. This sequence encodes CASSTKGRGAPDTQYF.

The genes are TRBV7-2 and TRBJ2-1; 9 bases map to TRBD2. The V gene's germline CDR1 is SGHTA and CDR2 FQGNSA. The V segment lost 1 base and the J segment 7 bases; nucleotides outside the gene matches: 8. The CDR3 spans 16 residues. CDR3: CASSLGGGLAGNEQFF. The DNA of the CDR3 is TGTGCCAGCAGCTTAGGAGGGGGCCTAGCGGGGAATGAGCAGTTCTTC.

The chain employs TRBV5-1 and TRBJ1-1; 7 positions agree with TRBD1. This CDR3 contains 14 residues. The junction had 8 bases not matched to a gene; V was cut back by 4 bases and J by 5 bases. Per germline, CDR1 SGHRS and CDR2 YFSETQ. Here the CDR3 DNA reads TGCGCCAGCAGCACGGAGAACAGGGGTACTGAAGCTTTCTTT. Its translation is CASSTENRGTEAFF.

The chain has TRBV5-1 and TRBJ2-3, with 10 bases lining up with TRBD2. V was pared by 0 bases and J by 2 bases, with 3 bases of the junction left unmatched. Germline V gene sequence: CDR1 SGHRS, CDR2 YFSETQ. There are 16 residues in the CDR3. The CDR3 reads CASSLASGGATDTQYF. The CDR3 DNA is TGCGCCAGCAGCTTGGCCAGCGGGGGGGCCACAGATACGCAGTATTTT.

This chain connects TRBV21-1 to TRBJ1-2. TRBV21-1 is tagged as a pseudogene. The length of the CDR3 is 14 residues. CDR3 amino acids: CASSKGRRAETLTF. Here the CDR3 DNA reads TGTGCCAGCAGCAAAGGTAGGAGGGCAGAAACTCTCACCTTC.

CDR3 amino acids: CASSLGTGVAMGEKLFF. The CDR3 nucleotides are TGTGCCAGCAGCTTGGGGACAGGGGTCGCTATGGGCGAAAAACTGTTTTTT. The rearrangement links TRBV11-2 to TRBJ1-4, with TRBD1 matching over 10 bases. V gave up 3 bases and J gave up 8 bases; unmatched junction bases: 12. This CDR3 contains 17 residues. In germline, CDR1 is SGHAT, CDR2 FQNNGV.

For the CDR3, the DNA is TGTGCCAGCAGCCCCGGGGGGGAGAGCACGCAGTATTTT. Protein sequence: CASSPGGESTQYF. The V and J genes are TRBV7-7 and TRBJ2-3, with TRBD2 matching over 8 bases. CDR3 length equals 13 residues. J gave up 9 bases and V 5 bases, and 7 bases lay outside the gene matches. Germline values: CDR1 SSHAT, CDR2 FNYEAQ (reference sequence).

The chain is built from TRBV24-1 and TRBJ2-1, with 10 bases fitting TRBD2. CDR3 length: 15 amino acids. The ends lost 7 bases at V and 6 bases at J; junction bases unmatched: 8. CDR1 is KGHDR and CDR2 is SFDVKD in the germline V gene. CDR3 bases: TGTGCCACCAGCAGAAGCGGGGGGGCGGGCAATGAGCAGTTCTTC. Translation: CATSRSGGAGNEQFF.

The chain is built from TRBV16 and TRBJ2-3, with D possibly matching TRBD2 (6 bases). This CDR3 is built from 16 residues. Germline-derived CDR1 and CDR2 are KGHSY and FQNENV. Trimming cost V 4 bases and J 1 base, with 15 bases left between them. DNA of the CDR3: TGTGCCAGCAGCCCTTATTCAACGGGGGGCACAGATACGCAGTATTTT. It encodes CASSPYSTGGTDTQYF. The full variable domain, rest sourced from reference TRBV16 and TRBJ2-3, is GEEVAQTPKHLVRGEGQKAKLYCAPIKGHSYVFWYQQVLKNEFKFLISFQNENVFDETGMPKERFSAKCLPNSPCSLEIQATKLEDSAVYFCASSPYSTGGTDTQYFGPGTRLTVL.